The TCR beta chain described here comes from a study of cytomegalovirus exposure and HLA in healthy donors. Primers for the PCR totalled 60 Vbeta and 13 Jbeta. Generated by immunoSEQ multiplex PCR, the TCRdb table keeps only in-frame clones and is missing some. The table records over 150,000 clones, approximately 82% of them present only once. CDR3 length: 14 amino acids. Germline assignment: CDR1 MNHEY and CDR2 SMNVEV (reference sequence). V was pared by 7 bases and J by 1 base, with 13 bases between. Material for sequencing was PBMCs. The rearrangement joins TRBV27 to TRBJ1-1; perhaps TRBD1 as D (5 bases). The TCR was taken from a male donor in good health and CMV-seronegative. In DNA form, the CDR3 reads TGTGCCAGCAAAAGTGGGCAGGGGAACACTGAAGCTTTCTTT. It encodes CASKSGQGNTEAFF.